The present T cell receptor beta chain was sequenced within a study of immune heterogeneity within non-small cell lung tumors (dated by TCRdb to the late 2010s). Describing the broader study: By histology, the tumors were a handful of squamous cell carcinomas, around 10 non-squamous carcinomas and 1 tumor not otherwise specified. The study combined whole-exome sequencing, RNA-seq and TCR beta repertoire sequencing of multiple spatially distinct regions from each NSCLC tumor to examine intratumoral immune heterogeneity. TCR repertoires were analyzed from roughly 60 tumor loci of some 16 patients, whereas transcriptome data were available for only about 44 loci from approximately twelve patients. Neoantigen binding to each patient's HLA alleles was predicted with netMHCpan-3.0 for mutant peptides of 8 to 11 amino acids.

This clonotype was seen at least ten times. Which antigen it targets is not known. Per-nucleotide qualities are absent, and no much larger clonotype sits a single base away. Here V drops 1 base and J drops 5 bases, and the junction holds 5 bases not matched to any gene. The CDR3 runs 15 residues from the cysteine to the phenylalanine. The DNA shown is the 45-base CDR3, in frame from base 1. CDR1 SEHNR and CDR2 FQNEAQ were looked up in the germline V gene (reference sequence). The TCR template was genomic DNA extracted from bulk tumor tissue, and 500 to 650 ng of gDNA was amplified for each sample. Multiple biopsies per primary tumor were taken during surgery, spaced as far apart as possible within the tumor mass. The study cohort was described as untreated, and patients were newly diagnosed NSCLC cases undergoing curative surgery. The donor group was made up of approximately 15 newly diagnosed non-small cell lung cancer patients undergoing surgery with curative intent. Two independent pathologists examined the resected tumor masses. Only DNA and RNA samples of high quality went on to sequencing.

Study-level results and caveats: Within a given patient, the same dominant CDR3B clonotypes showed up repeatedly across loci, although different tumor locations also carried unique high-frequency clones. High-frequency TCR beta clonotypes were largely distinct between individual patients. Local T-cell repertoire clonality showed a statistically significant but moderate positive correlation with local tumor mutational burden (R about 0.31).

The TCR beta CDR3 region was amplified with a multiplex PCR system whose first round ran for about 9 cycles using 32 V-gene forward primers and 13 J-gene reverse primers. The first PCR round was done with a QIAGEN Multiplex PCR Kit, and the primer sequences were filed in Chinese patent CN105087789A. Illumina universal primers were added in a second PCR round performed with the Phusion High-Fidelity PCR Kit. Paired-end sequencing of TCR libraries was carried out on the Illumina HiSeq X Ten platform at a read length of 151 bp. In the authors' own workflow: Reads lacking multiplex PCR primers were removed with Cutadapt, read pairs were merged with PEAR, and CDR3 regions were called with MiXCR default settings. Shannon entropy measured repertoire diversity, while clonality was calculated as one minus the Shannon entropy divided by the ln of the count of productive unique sequences. Dominant or high-frequency T-cell clones were defined as clonotypes at frequencies of at least 0.5%. The public reads were quality trimmed at Q25 with fastp and then assembled into clones with MiXCR by TCRdb, keeping productive beta chains. Entries that share a CDR3 protein sequence are merged under the most common genes and DNA. The V and J calls follow TCRdb's processing rather than the paper's. This sample lists approximately 6,400 distinct CDR3 sequences; about 20% were detected once. Roughly 8% of the sample is taken by the ten largest.

The source material was lung tumor tissue. The receptor's source is a man aged 70 or older with non-small cell lung cancer. Recombination connected TRBV7-9 to TRBJ2-3; 8 central nucleotides agree with TRBD2. In nucleotides, the sequence is TGTGCCAGCAGCTTAGACGGGGGGGGCGGAGATACGCAGTATTTT. It is translated as CASSLDGGGGDTQYF.